This T cell receptor beta chain was observed in a study of cytomegalovirus exposure and HLA in healthy donors. CDR1 and CDR2 from the germline V gene are SQVTM and ANQGSEA. The junction had 10 bases not matched to a gene; V was cut back by 7 bases and J by 5 bases. This CDR3 comprises 14 residues. Amplification used 60 Vbeta primers and 13 Jbeta primers. Only in-frame clones appear in the TCRdb table, and some are missing; sequencing was by immunoSEQ multiplex PCR. This table has 65,000 to 90,000 clones, around 79% appearing once. The receptor was isolated from a man aged 25 to 45 in good health and CMV-seronegative. The source material was PBMCs. The chain is built from TRBV29-1 and TRBJ2-7; TRBD1 matches 11 bases. CDR3 DNA sequence: TGCAGCGCCCGGGGACAGGGGGGTTGGGACGAGCAGTACTTC. Translated: CSARGQGGWDEQYF.